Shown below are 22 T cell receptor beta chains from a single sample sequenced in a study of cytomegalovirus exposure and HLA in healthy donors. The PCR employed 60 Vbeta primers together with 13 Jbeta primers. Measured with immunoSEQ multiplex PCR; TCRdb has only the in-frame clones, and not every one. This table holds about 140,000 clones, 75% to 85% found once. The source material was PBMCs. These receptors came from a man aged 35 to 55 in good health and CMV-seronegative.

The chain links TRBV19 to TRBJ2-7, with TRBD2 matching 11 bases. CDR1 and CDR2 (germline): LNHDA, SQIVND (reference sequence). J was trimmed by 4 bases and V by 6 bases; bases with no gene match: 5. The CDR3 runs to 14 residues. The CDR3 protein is CASRKLAGEYEQYF. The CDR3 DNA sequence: TGTGCCAGTAGAAAACTAGCGGGGGAATACGAGCAGTACTTC.

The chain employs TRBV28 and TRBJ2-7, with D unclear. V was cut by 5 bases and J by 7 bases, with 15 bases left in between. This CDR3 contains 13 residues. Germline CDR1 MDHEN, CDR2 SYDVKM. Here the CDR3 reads CASSPTMSREQYF. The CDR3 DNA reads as TGTGCCAGCAGTCCTACCATGTCTCGTGAGCAGTACTTC.

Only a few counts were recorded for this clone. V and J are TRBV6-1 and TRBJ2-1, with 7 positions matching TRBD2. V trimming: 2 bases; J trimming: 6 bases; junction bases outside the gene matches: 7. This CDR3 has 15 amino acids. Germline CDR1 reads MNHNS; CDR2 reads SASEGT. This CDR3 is CASSETLAASNEQFF. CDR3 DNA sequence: TGTGCCAGCAGTGAAACTCTAGCGGCGAGCAATGAGCAGTTCTTC.

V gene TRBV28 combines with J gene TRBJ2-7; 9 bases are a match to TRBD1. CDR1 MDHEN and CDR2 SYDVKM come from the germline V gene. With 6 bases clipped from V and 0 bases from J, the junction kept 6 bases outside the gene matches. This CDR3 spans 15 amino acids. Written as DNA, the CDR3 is TGTGCCAGCAGCTTAGGGGACAGGGACTCCTACGAGCAGTACTTC. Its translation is CASSLGDRDSYEQYF.

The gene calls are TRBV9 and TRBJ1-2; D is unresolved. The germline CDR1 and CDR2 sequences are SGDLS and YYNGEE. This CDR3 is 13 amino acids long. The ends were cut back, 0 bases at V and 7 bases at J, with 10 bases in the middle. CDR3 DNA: TGTGCCAGCAGCGTAGGATTGACAAGTGGCTACACCTTC. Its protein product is CASSVGLTSGYTF.

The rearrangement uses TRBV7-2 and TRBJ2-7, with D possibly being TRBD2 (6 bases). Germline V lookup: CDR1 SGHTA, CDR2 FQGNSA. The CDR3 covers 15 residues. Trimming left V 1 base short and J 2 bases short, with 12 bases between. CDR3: CASSLGGGEAYEQYF. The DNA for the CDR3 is TGTGCCAGCAGCTTAGGAGGCGGGGAGGCCTACGAGCAGTACTTC.

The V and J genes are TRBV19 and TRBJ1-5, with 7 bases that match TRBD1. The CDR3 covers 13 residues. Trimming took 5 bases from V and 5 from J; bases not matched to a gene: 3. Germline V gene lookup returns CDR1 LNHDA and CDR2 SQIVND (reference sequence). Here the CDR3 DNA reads TGTGCCAGTAGTCCAACAGGGGATCAGCCCCAGCATTTT. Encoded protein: CASSPTGDQPQHF.

CDR3 DNA sequence: TGTGCCAGCAGCTTGGCGACAGGGAGCACAGATACGCAGTATTTT. This gives the protein CASSLATGSTDTQYF. This rearrangement joins TRBV7-9 to TRBJ2-3; 7 nucleotides line up with TRBD1. The CDR3 has 15 residues. The germline gives CDR1 SEHNR, CDR2 FQNEAQ (reference sequence). Trimming removed 3 bases from V and 0 bases from J; junction bases left unmatched: 3. The full variable domain, in which reference TRBV7-9 and TRBJ2-3 provide the parts outside the CDR3, is DTGVSQNPRHKITKRGQNVTFRCDPISEHNRLYWYRQTLGQGPEFLTYFQNEAQLEKSRLLSDRFSAERPKGSFSTLEIQRTEQGDSAMYLCASSLATGSTDTQYFGPGTRLTVL.

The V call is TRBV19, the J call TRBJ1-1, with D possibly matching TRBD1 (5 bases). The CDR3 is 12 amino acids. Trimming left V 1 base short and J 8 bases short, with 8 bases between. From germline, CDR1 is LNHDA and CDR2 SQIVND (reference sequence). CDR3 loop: CASSIGRGEAFF. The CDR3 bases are TGTGCCAGTAGTATAGGGCGGGGCGAAGCTTTCTTT.

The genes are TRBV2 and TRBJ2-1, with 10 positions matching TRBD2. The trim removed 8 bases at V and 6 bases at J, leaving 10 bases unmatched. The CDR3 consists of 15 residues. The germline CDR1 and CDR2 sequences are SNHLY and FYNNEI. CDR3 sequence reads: CASPGIAGGLNEQFF. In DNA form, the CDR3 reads TGTGCCAGCCCGGGAATAGCGGGGGGTCTCAATGAGCAGTTCTTC. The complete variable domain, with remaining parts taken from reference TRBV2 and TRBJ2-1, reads EPEVTQTPSHQVTQMGQEVILRCVPISNHLYFYWYRQILGQKVEFLVSFYNNEISEKSEIFDDQFSVERPDGSNFTLKIRSTKLEDSAMYFCASPGIAGGLNEQFFGPGTRLTVL.

This CDR3 is CASTEWNTEAFF. The DNA of the CDR3 is TGCGCCAGCACCGAGTGGAACACTGAAGCTTTCTTT. The genes are TRBV10-1 and TRBJ1-1; D remains unclear. Trimming removed 7 bases from V and 1 base from J, with 7 bases in between. The CDR3 is 12 residues long. The germline gives CDR1 WNHNN, CDR2 SYGVQD (reference sequence).

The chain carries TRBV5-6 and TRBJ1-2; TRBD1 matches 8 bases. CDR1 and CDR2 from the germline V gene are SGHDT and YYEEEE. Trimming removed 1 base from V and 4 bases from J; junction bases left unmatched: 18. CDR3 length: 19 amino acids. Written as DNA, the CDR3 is TGTGCCAGCAGCTTGATCTGGGGGCAGGGGGCTTTACGGGTCTATGGCTACACCTTC. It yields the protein CASSLIWGQGALRVYGYTF.

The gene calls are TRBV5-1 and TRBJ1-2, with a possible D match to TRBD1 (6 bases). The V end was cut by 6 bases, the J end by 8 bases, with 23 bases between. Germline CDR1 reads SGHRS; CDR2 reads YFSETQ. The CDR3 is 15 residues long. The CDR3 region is CASNNFLGQSWGYTF. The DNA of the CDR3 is TGCGCCAGCAATAATTTTTTAGGACAGTCTTGGGGCTACACCTTC. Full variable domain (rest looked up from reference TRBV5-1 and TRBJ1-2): KAGVTQTPRYLIKTRGQQVTLSCSPISGHRSVSWYQQTPGQGLQFLFEYFSETQRNKGNFPGRFSGRQFSNSRSEMNVSTLELGDSALYLCASNNFLGQSWGYTFGSGTRLTVV.

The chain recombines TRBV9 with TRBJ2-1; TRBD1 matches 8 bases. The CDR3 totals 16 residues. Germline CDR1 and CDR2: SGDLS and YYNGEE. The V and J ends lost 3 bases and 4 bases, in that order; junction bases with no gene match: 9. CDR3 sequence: CASSAIPTGAYNEQFF. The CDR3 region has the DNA TGTGCCAGCAGCGCTATACCGACAGGGGCATACAATGAGCAGTTCTTC.

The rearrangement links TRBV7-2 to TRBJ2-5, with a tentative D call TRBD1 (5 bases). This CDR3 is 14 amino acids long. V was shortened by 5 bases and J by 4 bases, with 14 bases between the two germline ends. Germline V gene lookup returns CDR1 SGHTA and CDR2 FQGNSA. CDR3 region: CASSPLGLRETQYF. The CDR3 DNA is TGTGCCAGCAGCCCATTGGGGCTCAGAGAGACCCAGTACTTC.

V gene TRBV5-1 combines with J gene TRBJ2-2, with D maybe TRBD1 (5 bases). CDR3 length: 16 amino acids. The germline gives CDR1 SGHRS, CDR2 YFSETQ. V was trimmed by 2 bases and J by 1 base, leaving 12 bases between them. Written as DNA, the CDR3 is TGCGCCAGCAGCTTTACAGGAATGATGAACACCGGGGAGCTGTTTTTT. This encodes CASSFTGMMNTGELFF.

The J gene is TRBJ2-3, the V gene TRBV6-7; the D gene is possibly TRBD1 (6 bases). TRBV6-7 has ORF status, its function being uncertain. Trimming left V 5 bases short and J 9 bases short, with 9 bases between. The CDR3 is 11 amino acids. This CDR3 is CASSLDRTQYF. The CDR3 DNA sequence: TGTGCCAGCAGTCTAGACAGGACGCAGTATTTT.

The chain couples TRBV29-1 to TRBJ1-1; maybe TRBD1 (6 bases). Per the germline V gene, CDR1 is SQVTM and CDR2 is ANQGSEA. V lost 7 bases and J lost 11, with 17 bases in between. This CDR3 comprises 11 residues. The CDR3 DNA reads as TGCAGCGCCCTGGAAAAGGGGGGGGCTTTCTTT. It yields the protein CSALEKGGAFF.

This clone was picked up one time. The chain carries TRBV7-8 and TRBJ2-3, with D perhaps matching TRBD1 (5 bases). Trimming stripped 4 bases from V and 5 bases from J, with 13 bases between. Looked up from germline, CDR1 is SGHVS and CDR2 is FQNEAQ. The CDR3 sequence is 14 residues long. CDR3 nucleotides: TGTGCCAGCAGCTCTAGGACACTCGGAGATACGCAGTATTTT. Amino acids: CASSSRTLGDTQYF.

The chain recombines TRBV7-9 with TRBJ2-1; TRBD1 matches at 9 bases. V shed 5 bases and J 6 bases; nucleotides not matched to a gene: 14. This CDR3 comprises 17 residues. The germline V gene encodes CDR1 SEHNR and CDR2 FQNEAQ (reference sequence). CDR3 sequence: CASSLGTGSWVLNEQFF. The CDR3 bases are TGTGCCAGCAGCCTCGGGACAGGGTCCTGGGTACTCAATGAGCAGTTCTTC. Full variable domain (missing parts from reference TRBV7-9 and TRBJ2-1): DTGVSQNPRHKITKRGQNVTFRCDPISEHNRLYWYRQTLGQGPEFLTYFQNEAQLEKSRLLSDRFSAERPKGSFSTLEIQRTEQGDSAMYLCASSLGTGSWVLNEQFFGPGTRLTVL.

The CDR3 here is CASTTGGGNSPLHF. The CDR3 DNA reads as TGTGCCAGCACCACAGGGGGCGGAAATTCACCCCTCCACTTT. The V and J genes are TRBV6-5 and TRBJ1-6; TRBD1 matches at 9 bases. The CDR3 runs to 14 residues. Germline V gives CDR1 MNHEY, CDR2 SVGAGI. Trimming cost V 7 bases and J 7 bases; bases outside gene matches: 5.

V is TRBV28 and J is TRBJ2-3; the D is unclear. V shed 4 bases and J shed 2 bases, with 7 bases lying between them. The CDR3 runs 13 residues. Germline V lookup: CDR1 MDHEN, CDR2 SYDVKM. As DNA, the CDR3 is TGTGCCAGCAGTTCCCCAGACACAGATACGCAGTATTTT. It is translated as CASSSPDTDTQYF.